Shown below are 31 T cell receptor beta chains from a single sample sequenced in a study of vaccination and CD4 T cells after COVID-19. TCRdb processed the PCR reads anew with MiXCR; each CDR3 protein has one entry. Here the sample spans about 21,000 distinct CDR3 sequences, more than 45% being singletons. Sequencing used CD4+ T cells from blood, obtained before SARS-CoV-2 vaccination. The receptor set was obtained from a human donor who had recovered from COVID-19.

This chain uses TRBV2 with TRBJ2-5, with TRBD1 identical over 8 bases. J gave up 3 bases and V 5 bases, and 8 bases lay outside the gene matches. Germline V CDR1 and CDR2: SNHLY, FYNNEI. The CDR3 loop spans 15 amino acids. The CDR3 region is CASSFGTGGEETQYF. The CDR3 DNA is TGTGCCAGCAGTTTCGGGACAGGCGGTGAAGAGACCCAGTACTTC.

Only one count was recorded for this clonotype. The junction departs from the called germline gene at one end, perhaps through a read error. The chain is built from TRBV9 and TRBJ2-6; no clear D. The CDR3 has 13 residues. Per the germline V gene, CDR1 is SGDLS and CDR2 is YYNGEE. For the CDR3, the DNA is TGTGCCAGCAGCGTATCTGAGGCCAACGTCCTGACTTTC. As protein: CASSVSEANVLTF.

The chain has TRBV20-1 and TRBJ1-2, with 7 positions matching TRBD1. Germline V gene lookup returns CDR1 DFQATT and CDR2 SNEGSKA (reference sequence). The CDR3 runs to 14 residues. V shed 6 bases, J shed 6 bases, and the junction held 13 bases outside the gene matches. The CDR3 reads CSAAGTAKPDGYTF. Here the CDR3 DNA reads TGCAGTGCCGCCGGGACAGCGAAACCGGATGGCTACACCTTC.

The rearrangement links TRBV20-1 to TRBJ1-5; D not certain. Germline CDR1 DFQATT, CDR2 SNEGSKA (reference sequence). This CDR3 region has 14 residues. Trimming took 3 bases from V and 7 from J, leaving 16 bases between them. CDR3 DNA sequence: TGCAGTGCTAGCGCTTCGGCGGCAGGACAGCCCCAGCATTTT. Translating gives CSASASAAGQPQHF.

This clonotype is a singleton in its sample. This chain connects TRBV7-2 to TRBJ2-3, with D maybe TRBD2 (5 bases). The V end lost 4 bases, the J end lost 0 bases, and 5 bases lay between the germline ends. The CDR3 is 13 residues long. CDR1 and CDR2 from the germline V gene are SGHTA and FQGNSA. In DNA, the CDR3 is TGTGCCAGCAGCTGGACTAGCACAGATACGCAGTATTTT. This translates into CASSWTSTDTQYF.

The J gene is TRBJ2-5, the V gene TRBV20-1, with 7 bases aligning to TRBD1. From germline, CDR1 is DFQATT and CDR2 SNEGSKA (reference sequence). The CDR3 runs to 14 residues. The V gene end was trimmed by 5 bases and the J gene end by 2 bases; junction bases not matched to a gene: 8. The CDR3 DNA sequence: TGCAGTGCTTTCTCACCGGGACAGCAAGAGACCCAGTACTTC. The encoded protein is CSAFSPGQQETQYF.

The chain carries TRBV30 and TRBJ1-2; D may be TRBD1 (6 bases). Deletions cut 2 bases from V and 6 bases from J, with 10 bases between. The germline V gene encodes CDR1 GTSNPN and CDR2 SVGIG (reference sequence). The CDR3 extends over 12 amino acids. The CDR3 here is CAWSPAGDGYTF. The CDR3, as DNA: TGTGCCTGGAGTCCAGCAGGGGATGGCTACACCTTC.

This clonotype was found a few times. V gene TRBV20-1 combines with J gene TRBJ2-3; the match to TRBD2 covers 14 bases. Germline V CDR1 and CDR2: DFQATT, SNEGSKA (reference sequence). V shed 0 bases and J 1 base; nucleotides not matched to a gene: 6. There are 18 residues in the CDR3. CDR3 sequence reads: CSARDFTGLAGGTDTQYF. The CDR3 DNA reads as TGCAGTGCTAGAGATTTCACGGGACTAGCGGGGGGCACAGATACGCAGTATTTT.

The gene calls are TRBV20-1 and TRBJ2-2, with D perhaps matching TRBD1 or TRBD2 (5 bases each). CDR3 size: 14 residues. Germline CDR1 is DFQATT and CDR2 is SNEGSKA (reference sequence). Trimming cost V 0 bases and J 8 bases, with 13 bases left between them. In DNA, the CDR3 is TGCAGTGCTAGAGACTCCGGGACCCAGGGGGAGCTGTTTTTT. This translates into CSARDSGTQGELFF.

The CDR3 region is CASSLGGAFGREQFF. CDR3 bases: TGTGCCAGCAGTTTAGGGGGGGCGTTCGGTCGTGAGCAGTTCTTC. The chain uses TRBV28 and TRBJ2-1; D is perhaps TRBD2 (7 bases). Trimming removed 2 bases at V and 9 bases at J, with 17 bases between. This CDR3 spans 15 amino acids. Looked up from germline, CDR1 is MDHEN and CDR2 is SYDVKM.

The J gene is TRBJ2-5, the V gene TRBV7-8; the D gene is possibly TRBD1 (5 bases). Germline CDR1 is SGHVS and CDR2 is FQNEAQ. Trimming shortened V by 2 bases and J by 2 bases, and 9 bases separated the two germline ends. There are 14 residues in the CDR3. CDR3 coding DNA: TGTGCCAGCAGCTTATCTCGACAGCAAGAGACCCAGTACTTC. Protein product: CASSLSRQQETQYF.

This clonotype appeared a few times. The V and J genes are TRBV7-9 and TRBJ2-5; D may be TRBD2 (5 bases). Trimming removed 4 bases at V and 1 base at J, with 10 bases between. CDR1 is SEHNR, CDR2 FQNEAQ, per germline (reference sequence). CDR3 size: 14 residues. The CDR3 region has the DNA TGTGCCAGCAGCTCGCTCGGGGTCCAAGAGACCCAGTACTTC. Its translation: CASSSLGVQETQYF.

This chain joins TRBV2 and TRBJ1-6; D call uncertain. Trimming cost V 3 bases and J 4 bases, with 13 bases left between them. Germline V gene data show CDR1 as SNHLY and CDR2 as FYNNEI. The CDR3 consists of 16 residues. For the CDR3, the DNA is TGTGCCAGCAGTGAGGGTTGGAGGGTTTATAATTCACCCCTCCACTTT. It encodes CASSEGWRVYNSPLHF.

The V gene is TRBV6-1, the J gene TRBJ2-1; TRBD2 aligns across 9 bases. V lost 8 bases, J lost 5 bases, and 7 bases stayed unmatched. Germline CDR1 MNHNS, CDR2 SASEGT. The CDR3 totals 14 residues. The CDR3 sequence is CASWRLADHNEQFF. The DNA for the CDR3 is TGTGCCAGCTGGAGACTAGCGGATCACAATGAGCAGTTCTTC.

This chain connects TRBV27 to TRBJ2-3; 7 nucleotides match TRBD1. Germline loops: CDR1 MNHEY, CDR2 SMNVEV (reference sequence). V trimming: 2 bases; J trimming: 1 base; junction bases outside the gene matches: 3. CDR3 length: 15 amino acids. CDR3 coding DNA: TGTGCCAGCAGTTTAGCAGGGGGTGGCACAGATACGCAGTATTTT. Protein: CASSLAGGGTDTQYF.

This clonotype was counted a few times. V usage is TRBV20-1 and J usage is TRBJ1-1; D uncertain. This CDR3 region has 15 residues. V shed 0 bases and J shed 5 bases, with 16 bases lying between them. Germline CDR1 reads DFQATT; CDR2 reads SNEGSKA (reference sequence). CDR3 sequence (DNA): TGCAGTGCTAGAGATGGTGGCAGAGGTAGAACTGAAGCTTTCTTT. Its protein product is CSARDGGRGRTEAFF.

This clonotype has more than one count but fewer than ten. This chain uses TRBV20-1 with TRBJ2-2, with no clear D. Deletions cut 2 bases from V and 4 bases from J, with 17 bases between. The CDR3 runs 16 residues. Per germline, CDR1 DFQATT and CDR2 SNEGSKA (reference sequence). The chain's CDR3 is CSARSPAPVSTGELFF. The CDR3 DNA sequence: TGCAGTGCTAGAAGCCCCGCGCCGGTGAGCACCGGGGAGCTGTTTTTT.

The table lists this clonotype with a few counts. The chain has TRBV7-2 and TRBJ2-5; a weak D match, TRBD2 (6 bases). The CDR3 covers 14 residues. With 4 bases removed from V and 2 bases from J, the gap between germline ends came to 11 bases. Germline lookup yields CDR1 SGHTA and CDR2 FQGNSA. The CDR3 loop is CASSWSGQQETQYF. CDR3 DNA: TGTGCCAGCAGCTGGAGCGGGCAGCAAGAGACCCAGTACTTC.

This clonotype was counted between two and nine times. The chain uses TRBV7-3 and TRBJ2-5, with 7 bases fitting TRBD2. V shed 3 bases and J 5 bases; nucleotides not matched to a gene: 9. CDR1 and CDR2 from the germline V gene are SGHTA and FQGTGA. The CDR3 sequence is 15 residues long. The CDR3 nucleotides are TGTGCCAGCAGCTTGGGGGGGAGTCAGGGTGAGACCCAGTACTTC. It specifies CASSLGGSQGETQYF.

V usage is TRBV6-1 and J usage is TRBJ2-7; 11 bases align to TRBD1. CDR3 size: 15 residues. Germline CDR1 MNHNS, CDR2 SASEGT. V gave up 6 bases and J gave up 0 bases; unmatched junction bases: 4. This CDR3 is CASRPGQGASYEQYF. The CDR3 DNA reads TGTGCCAGCAGACCCGGACAGGGGGCCTCCTACGAGCAGTACTTC.

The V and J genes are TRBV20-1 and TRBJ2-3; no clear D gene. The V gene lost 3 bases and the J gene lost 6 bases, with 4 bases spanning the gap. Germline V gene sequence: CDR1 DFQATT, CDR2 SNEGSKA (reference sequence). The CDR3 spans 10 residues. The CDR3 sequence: CSASKDTQYF. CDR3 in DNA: TGCAGTGCTAGCAAGGATACGCAGTATTTT.

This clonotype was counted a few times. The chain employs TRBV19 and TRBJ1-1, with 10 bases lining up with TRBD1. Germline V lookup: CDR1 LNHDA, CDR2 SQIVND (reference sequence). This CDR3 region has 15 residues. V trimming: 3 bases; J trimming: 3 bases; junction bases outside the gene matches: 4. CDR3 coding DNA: TGTGCCAGTAGTATGACAGGGGGCTCTGACACTGAAGCTTTCTTT. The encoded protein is CASSMTGGSDTEAFF.

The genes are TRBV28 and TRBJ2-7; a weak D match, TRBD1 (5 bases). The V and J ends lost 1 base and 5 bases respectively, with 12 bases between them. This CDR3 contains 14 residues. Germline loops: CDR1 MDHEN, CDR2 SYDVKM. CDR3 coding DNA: TGTGCCAGCAGTTTATCAGGGTACAACGACGAGCAGTACTTC. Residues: CASSLSGYNDEQYF.

The CDR3 reads CASSFWRDPTDTQYF. CDR3 DNA sequence: TGTGCCAGCAGCTTTTGGCGGGATCCCACAGATACGCAGTATTTT. The chain employs TRBV7-8 and TRBJ2-3, with a weak D call TRBD2 (6 bases). Germline V lookup: CDR1 SGHVS, CDR2 FQNEAQ. The CDR3 has 15 amino acids. Trimming pared 3 bases from V and 2 bases from J, leaving 12 bases between.

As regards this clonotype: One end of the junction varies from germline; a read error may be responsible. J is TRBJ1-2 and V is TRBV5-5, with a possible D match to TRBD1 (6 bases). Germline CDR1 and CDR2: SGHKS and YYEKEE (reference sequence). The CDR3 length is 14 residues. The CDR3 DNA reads TGCGCCAGCAGCGGGGGCCTGGGGATCTATGGCTACACCTTC. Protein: CASSGGLGIYGYTF. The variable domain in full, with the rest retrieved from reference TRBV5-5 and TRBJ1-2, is DAGVTQSPTHLIKTRGQQVTLRCSPISGHKSVSWYQQVLGQGPQFIFQYYEKEERGRGNFPDRFSARQFPNYSSELNVNALLLGDSALYLCASSGGLGIYGYTFGSGTRLTVV.

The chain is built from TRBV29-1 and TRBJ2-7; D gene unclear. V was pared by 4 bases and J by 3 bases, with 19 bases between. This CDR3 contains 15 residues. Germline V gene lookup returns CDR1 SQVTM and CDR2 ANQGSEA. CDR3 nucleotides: TGCAGCGTTGGTCTTAGATTCGGGCAGAACTACGAGCAGTACTTC. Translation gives CSVGLRFGQNYEQYF.

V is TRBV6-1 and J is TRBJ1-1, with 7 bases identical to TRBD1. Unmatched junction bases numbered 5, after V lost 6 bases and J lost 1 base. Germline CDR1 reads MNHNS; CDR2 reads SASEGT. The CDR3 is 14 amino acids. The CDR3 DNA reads TGTGCCAGCAGGAGGGGACAGCCGAACACTGAAGCTTTCTTT. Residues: CASRRGQPNTEAFF.

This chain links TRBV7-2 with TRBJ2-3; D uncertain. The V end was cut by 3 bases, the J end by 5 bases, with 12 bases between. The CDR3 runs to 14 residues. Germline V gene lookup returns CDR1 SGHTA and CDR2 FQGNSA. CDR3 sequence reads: CASSLSISGDTQYF. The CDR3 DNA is TGTGCCAGCAGCTTGTCAATCTCCGGAGATACGCAGTATTTT.

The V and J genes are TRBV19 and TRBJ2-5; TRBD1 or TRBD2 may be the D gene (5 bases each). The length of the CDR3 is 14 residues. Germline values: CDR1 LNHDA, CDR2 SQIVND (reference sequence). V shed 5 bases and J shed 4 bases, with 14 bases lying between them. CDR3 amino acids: CASSGASGRETQYF. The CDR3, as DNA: TGTGCCAGTAGTGGGGCCAGCGGACGAGAGACCCAGTACTTC. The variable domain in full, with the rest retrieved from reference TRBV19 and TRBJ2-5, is DGGITQSPKYLFRKEGQNVTLSCEQNLNHDAMYWYRQDPGQGLRLIYYSQIVNDFQKGDIAEGYSVSREKKESFPLTVTSAQKNPTAFYLCASSGASGRETQYFGPGTRLLVL.

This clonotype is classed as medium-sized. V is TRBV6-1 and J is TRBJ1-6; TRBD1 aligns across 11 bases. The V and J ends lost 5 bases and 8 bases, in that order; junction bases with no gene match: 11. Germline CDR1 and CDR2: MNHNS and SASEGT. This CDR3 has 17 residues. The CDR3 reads CASSSPPGQGAYSPLHF. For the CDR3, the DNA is TGTGCCAGCAGTAGCCCCCCCGGACAGGGGGCTTATTCACCCCTCCACTTT.

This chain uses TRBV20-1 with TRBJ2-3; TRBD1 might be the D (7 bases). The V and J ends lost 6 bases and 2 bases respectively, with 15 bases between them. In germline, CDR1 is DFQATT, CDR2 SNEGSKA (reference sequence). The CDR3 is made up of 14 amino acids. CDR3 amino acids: CSALRGRITDTQYF. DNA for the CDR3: TGCAGTGCCCTCAGGGGGAGGATCACAGATACGCAGTATTTT.